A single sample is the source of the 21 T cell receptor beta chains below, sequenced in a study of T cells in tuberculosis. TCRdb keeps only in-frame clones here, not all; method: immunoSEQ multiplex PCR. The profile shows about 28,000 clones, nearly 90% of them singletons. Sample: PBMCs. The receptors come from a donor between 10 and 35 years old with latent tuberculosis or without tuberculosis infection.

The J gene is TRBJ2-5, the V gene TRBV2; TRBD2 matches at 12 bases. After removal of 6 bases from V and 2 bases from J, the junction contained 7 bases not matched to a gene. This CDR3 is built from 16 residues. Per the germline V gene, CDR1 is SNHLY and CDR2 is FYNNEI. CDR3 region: CASSATSGGLQETQYF. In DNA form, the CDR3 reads TGTGCCAGCAGCGCTACTAGCGGGGGGCTTCAAGAGACCCAGTACTTC.

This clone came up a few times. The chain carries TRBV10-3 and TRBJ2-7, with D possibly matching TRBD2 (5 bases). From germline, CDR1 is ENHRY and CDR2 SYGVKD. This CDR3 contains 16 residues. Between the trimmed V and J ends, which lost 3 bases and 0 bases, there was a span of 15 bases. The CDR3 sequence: CAISDLGLGISYEQYF. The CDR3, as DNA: TGTGCCATCAGTGACCTTGGACTGGGGATCTCCTACGAGCAGTACTTC.

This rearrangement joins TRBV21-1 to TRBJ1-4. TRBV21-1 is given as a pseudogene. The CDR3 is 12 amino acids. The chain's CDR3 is CASSFTAGFEFF. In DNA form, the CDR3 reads TGTGCCAGCAGTTTTACGGCCGGGTTTGAGTTTTTT.

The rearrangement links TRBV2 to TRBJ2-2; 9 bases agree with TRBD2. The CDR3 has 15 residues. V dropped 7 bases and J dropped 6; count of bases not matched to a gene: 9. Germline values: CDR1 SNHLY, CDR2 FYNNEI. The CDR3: CASTDRTSVAGELFF. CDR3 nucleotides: TGTGCCAGCACCGATCGGACTAGCGTGGCCGGGGAGCTGTTTTTT.

The DNA of the CDR3 is TGTGCCAGCAGTTTCTCCCCGGGAGACAATCAGCCCCAGCATTTT. This encodes CASSFSPGDNQPQHF. This sequence joins TRBV27 and TRBJ1-5; D gene unclear. This CDR3 is 15 amino acids long. The germline V and J ends were trimmed by 3 bases and 3 bases, with 12 bases remaining between them. Germline values: CDR1 MNHEY, CDR2 SMNVEV (reference sequence).

Written as DNA, the CDR3 is TGTGCCAGCAGTGAGGAACAGGCCCTCAGCTCCTACGAGCAGTACTTC. Its translation is CASSEEQALSSYEQYF. This rearrangement joins TRBV6-1 to TRBJ2-7, with D possibly being TRBD1 (5 bases). The CDR3 has 16 residues. The ends were cut back, 3 bases at V and 0 bases at J, with 15 bases in the middle. The germline V gene has CDR1 MNHNS and CDR2 SASEGT.

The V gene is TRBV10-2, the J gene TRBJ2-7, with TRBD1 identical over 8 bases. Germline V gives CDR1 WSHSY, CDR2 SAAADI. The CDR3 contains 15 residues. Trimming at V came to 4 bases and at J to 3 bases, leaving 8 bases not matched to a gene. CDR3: CASSGTGIFYYEQYF. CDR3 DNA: TGCGCCAGCAGTGGGACAGGGATTTTCTACTACGAGCAGTACTTC.

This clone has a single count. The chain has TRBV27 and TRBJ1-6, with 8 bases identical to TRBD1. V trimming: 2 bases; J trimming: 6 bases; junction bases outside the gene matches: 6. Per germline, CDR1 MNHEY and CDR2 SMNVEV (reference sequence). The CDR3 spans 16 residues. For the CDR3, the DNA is TGTGCCAGCAGTTTAGGTCGGACAGGGCGTAATTCACCCCTCCACTTT. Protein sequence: CASSLGRTGRNSPLHF.

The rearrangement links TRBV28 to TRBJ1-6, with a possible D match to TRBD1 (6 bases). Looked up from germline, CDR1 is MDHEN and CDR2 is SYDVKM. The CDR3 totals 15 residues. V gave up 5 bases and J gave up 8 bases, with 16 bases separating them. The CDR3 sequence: CASSLQDRGYSPLHF. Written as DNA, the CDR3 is TGTGCCAGCAGTCTCCAGGACAGAGGTTATTCACCCCTCCACTTT. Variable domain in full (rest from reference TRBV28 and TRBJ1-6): DVKVTQSSRYLVKRTGEKVFLECVQDMDHENMFWYRQDPGLGLRLIYFSYDVKMKEKGDIPEGYSVSREKKERFSLILESASTNQTSMYLCASSLQDRGYSPLHFGNGTRLTVT.

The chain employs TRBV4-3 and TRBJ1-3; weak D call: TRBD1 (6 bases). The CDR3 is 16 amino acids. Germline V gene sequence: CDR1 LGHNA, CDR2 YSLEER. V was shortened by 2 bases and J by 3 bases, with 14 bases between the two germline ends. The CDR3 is CASSQQWTVDGNTIYF. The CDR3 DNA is TGCGCCAGCAGCCAACAATGGACAGTTGATGGAAACACCATATATTTT.

CDR3 nucleotides: TGTGCCAGCTCACCGAGTCACCTAGGCGAGCAGTACTTC. It codes for CASSPSHLGEQYF. This sequence joins TRBV18 and TRBJ2-7; D call uncertain. Germline values: CDR1 KGHSH, CDR2 LQKENI. The CDR3 length is 13 residues. V was trimmed by 3 bases and J by 6 bases, leaving 12 bases between them.

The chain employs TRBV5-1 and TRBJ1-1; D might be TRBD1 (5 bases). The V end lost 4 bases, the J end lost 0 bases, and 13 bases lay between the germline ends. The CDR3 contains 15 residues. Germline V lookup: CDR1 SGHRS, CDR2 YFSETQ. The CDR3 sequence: CASSKGGGMNTEAFF. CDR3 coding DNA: TGCGCCAGCAGCAAGGGTGGGGGGATGAACACTGAAGCTTTCTTT.

CDR3 coding DNA: TGCGCCAGCAGCTTGGTAGGGGTTGCTAATGAAAAACTGTTTTTT. Translating gives CASSLVGVANEKLFF. V is TRBV5-1 and J is TRBJ1-4, with D perhaps TRBD1 (5 bases). Germline CDR1 reads SGHRS; CDR2 reads YFSETQ. V was trimmed by 0 bases and J by 3 bases, leaving 9 bases between them. CDR3 length equals 15 residues. Full variable domain (rest looked up from reference TRBV5-1 and TRBJ1-4): KAGVTQTPRYLIKTRGQQVTLSCSPISGHRSVSWYQQTPGQGLQFLFEYFSETQRNKGNFPGRFSGRQFSNSRSEMNVSTLELGDSALYLCASSLVGVANEKLFFGSGTQLSVL.

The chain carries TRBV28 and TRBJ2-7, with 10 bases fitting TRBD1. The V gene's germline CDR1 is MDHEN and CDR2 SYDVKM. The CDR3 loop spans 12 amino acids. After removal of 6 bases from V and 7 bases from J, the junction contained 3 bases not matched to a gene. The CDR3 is CASRGQGWEQYF. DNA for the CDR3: TGTGCCAGCAGGGGACAGGGGTGGGAGCAGTACTTC.

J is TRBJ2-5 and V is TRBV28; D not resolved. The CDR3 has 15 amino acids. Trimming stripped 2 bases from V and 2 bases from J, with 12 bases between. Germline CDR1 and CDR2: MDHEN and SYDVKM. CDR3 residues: CASSLLTGKQETQYF. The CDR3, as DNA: TGTGCCAGCAGTTTACTTACGGGTAAACAAGAGACCCAGTACTTC.

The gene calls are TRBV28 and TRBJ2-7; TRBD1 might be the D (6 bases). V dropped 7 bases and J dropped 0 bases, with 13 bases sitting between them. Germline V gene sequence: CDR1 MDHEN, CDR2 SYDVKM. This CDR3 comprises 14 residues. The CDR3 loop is CASTPWDNSYEQYF. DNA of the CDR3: TGTGCCAGCACCCCCTGGGACAACTCCTACGAGCAGTACTTC.

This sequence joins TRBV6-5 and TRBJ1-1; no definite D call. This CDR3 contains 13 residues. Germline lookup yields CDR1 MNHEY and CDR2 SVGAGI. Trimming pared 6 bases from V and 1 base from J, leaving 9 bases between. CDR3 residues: CASRLGKNTEAFF. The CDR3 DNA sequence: TGTGCCAGCAGACTAGGGAAGAACACTGAAGCTTTCTTT.

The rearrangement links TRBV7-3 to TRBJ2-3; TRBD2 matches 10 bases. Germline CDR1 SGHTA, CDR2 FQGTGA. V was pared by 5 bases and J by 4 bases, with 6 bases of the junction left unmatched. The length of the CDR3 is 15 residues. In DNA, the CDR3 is TGTGCCAGCAGCCCTAGCGGGGGAGTCCCAGATACGCAGTATTTT. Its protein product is CASSPSGGVPDTQYF. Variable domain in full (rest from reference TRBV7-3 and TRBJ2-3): GAGVSQTPSNKVTEKGKYVELRCDPISGHTALYWYRQSLGQGPEFLIYFQGTGAADDSGLPNDRFFAVRPEGSVSTLKIQRTERGDSAVYLCASSPSGGVPDTQYFGPGTRLTVL.

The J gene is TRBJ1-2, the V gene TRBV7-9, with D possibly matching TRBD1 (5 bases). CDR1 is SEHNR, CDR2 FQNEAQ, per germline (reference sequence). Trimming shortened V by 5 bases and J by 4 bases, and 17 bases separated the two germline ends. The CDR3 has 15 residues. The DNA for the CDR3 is TGTGCCAGCAGCCCCCGTGGCAGGGCGTTCTATGGCTACACCTTC. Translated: CASSPRGRAFYGYTF.

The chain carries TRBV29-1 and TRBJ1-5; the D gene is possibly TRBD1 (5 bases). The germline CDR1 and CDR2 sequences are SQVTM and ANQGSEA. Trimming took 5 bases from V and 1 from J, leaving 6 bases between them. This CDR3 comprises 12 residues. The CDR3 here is CSVQGSNQPQHF. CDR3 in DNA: TGCAGCGTTCAGGGCAGCAATCAGCCCCAGCATTTT.

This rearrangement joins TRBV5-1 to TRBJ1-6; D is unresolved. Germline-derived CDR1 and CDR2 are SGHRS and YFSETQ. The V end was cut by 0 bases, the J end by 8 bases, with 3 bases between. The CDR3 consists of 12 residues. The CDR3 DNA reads TGCGCCAGCAGCTTGGCAGATTCACCCCTCCACTTT. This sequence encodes CASSLADSPLHF.